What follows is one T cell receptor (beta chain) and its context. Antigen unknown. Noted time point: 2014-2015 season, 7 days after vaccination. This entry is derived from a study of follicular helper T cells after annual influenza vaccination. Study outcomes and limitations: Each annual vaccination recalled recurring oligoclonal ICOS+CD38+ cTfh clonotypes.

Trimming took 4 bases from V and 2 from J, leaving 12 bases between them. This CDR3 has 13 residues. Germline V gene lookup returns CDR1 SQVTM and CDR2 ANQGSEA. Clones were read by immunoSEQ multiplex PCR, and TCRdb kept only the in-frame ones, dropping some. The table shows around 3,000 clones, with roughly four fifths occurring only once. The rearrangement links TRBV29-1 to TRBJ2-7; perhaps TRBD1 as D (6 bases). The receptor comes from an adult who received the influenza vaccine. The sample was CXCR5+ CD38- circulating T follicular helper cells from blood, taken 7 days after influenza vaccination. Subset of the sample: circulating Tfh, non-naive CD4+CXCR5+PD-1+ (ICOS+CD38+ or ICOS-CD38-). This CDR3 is CSVGATGTYEQYF. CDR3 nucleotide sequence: TGCAGCGTTGGGGCGACAGGAACCTACGAGCAGTACTTC.